The clone carrying this T cell receptor (beta chain) was recorded a few times. TCRdb re-derived calls from the 5' RACE reads in MiXCR, one entry per CDR3 protein. The repertoire includes approximately 34,000 distinct CDR3 sequences, approximately 8.7% of them detected once, and approximately 13% sits in the top ten. This CDR3 comprises 13 residues. Germline values: CDR1 DFQATT, CDR2 SNEGSKA (reference sequence). Trimming removed 1 base from V and 3 bases from J, with 10 bases in between. The sample belongs to a study of early T cells in non-severe SARS-CoV-2 infection. The TCR comes from an adult who was a healthcare worker with PCR-confirmed SARS-CoV-2 infection or an uninfected control (not recorded which). Material: whole blood, obtained at baseline. V gene TRBV20-1 combines with J gene TRBJ2-7, with a tentative D call TRBD1 (5 bases). The CDR3, as DNA: TGCAGTGCTAGAGTCAGGGCCGTCTACGAGCAGTACTTC. It is translated as CSARVRAVYEQYF.